This T cell receptor (beta chain) is drawn from a study of human CD8 memory T cell subsets. The length of the CDR3 is 13 residues. CDR1 and CDR2 from the germline V gene are GTSNPN and SVGIG (reference sequence). Notes on the study in general: High, similar diversity marked stem-like memory and precursor exhausted T cells but not effector memory cells. The beta chain was the only T cell receptor chain that the study sequenced.

TCR beta was sequenced from UMI-tagged 5' RACE libraries. TCRdb re-analyzed the 5' RACE reads; it lists each CDR3 protein once, without DNA. Its table records thousands of distinct CDR3 sequences. On this clonotype: What it binds is unknown.

Sequences were obtained from CD8+ T cells from PBMCs. The V call is TRBV30, the J call TRBJ2-1; TCRdb gives TRBD2 as the D gene, but with no DNA this cannot be confirmed. This clonotype was sampled from a human donor in good health. The CDR3 sequence: CAEGGSSYNEQFF.